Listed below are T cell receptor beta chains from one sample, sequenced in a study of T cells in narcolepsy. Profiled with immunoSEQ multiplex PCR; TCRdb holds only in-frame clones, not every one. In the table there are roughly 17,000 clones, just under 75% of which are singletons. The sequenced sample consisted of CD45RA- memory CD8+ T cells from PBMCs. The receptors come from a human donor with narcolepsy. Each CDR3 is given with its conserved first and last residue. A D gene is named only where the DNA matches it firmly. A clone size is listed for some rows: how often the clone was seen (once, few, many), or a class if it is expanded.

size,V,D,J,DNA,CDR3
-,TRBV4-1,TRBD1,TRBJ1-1,TGCGCCAGCAGCCAAACAGGGGGGTCGAACACTGAAGCTTTCTTT,CASSQTGGSNTEAFF
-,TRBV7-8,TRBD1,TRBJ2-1,TGTGCCAGCAGCTTAGCGAGGGGACAGTACGATGAGCAGTTCTTC,CASSLARGQYDEQFF
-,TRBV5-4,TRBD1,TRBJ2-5,TGTGCCAGCAGCTACAGAGGACAGGGGGAAGAGACCCAGTACTTC,CASSYRGQGEETQYF
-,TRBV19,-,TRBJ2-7,TGTGCCAGTAGCCTGTCGGGGGACCCCTACGAGCAGTACTTC,CASSLSGDPYEQYF
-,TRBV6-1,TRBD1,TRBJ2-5,TGTGCCAGCAGTGAAATGACGGGACAGGGTAAGGAGACCCAGTACTTC,CASSEMTGQGKETQYF
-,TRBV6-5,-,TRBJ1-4,TGTGCCAGCAACCGAGGGGTCGCAACTAATGAAAAACTGTTTTTT,CASNRGVATNEKLFF
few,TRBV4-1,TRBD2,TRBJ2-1,TGCGCCAGCAGCCAGTCTGCGGGGGGCTCCTACAATGAGCAGTTCTTC,CASSQSAGGSYNEQFF
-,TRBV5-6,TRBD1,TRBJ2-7,TGTGCCAGCAGCTCCCCACCGGGACAGGACCCCTACGAGCAGTACTTC,CASSSPPGQDPYEQYF
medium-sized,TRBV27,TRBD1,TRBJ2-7,TGTGCCAGCAGTTTGTTCCAGGGGGACTACGAGCAGTACTTC,CASSLFQGDYEQYF
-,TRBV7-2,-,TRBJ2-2,TGTGCCAGCAGCCCCGCCCTCGGGGGAGACACCGGGGAGCTGTTTTTT,CASSPALGGDTGELFF
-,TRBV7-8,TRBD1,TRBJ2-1,TGTGCCAGCAGCTTCGGGACAGGGGTCAATGAGCAGTTCTTC,CASSFGTGVNEQFF
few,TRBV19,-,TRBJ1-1,TGTGCCAGTAGTATGTATTCCGACGGGGCTTTCTTT,CASSMYSDGAFF
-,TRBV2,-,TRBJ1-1,TGTGCCAGCAGGCCCCAAGTTGAGGCTTTCTTT,CASRPQVEAFF
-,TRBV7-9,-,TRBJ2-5,TGTGCCAGCAGCGACCAACAAGGGTTTGGGGCCATGGAGACCCAGTACTTC,CASSDQQGFGAMETQYF
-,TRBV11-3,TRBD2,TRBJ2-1,TGTGCCAGCAGCCCAGGCGGGAGGGGTTTTGATGAGCAGTTCTTC,CASSPGGRGFDEQFF
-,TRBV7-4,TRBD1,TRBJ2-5,TGTGCCAGCAGCTTAGCCGGGACAGACCAAGAGACCCAGTACTTC,CASSLAGTDQETQYF
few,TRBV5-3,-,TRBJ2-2,TGTGCCAGAAGCGCGCCGACTAGTAACACCGGGGAGCTGTTTTTT,CARSAPTSNTGELFF
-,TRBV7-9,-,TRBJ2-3,TGTGCCAGCAGCTTAGGGACAGATACGCAGTATTTT,CASSLGTDTQYF
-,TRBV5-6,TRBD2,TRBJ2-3,TGTGCCAGCAGCTTTCGGGGGGGCCTCGCAGATACGCAGTATTTT,CASSFRGGLADTQYF
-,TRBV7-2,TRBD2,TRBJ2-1,TGTGCCAGCAGCATAACCGGGACTAGCGGGAGTGTAAGGGATGAGCAGTTCTTC,CASSITGTSGSVRDEQFF
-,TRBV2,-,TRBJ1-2,TGTGCCAGCAAACTAAGCGAGGGTCGGGGCTACACCTTC,CASKLSEGRGYTF
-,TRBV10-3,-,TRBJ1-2,TGTGCCATCAGGCAGGGTGATGGCTACACCTTC,CAIRQGDGYTF
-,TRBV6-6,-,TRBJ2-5,TGTGCCAGCAGTTACGGGCCAGAGACCCAGTACTTC,CASSYGPETQYF
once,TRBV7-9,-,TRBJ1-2,TGTGCCAGCAGCCACGAAAGATCCGGGCCACCTTATGGCTACACCTTC,CASSHERSGPPYGYTF
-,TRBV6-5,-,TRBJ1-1,TGTGCCAGCAGCACGCGGGGAGGGAACACTGAAGCTTTCTTT,CASSTRGGNTEAFF
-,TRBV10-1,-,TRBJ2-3,TGCGCCAGCAGTGAAAACAGGGAAACAGATACGCAGTATTTT,CASSENRETDTQYF
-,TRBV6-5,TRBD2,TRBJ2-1,TGTGCCAGCAGCCCTCGGACTAGCAACTACAATGAGCAGTTCTTC,CASSPRTSNYNEQFF
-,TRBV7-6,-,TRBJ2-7,TGTGCCAGCAGCCCGAGTTGGGGGGATTGGAAGCAGTACTTC,CASSPSWGDWKQYF
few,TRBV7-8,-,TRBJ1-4,TGTGCCAGCAGCTTAGATGGCAGGTTGAAGGAAAAACTGTTTTTT,CASSLDGRLKEKLFF
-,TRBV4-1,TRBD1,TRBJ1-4,TGCGCCAGCAGCCCGATTTACAGGGGCTATAATGAAAAACTGTTTTTT,CASSPIYRGYNEKLFF
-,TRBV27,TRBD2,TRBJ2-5,TGTGCCAGCAGTTTAGCGGGAGCGGGAGAGACCCAGTACTTC,CASSLAGAGETQYF
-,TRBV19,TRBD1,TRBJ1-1,TGTGCCAGTAGCCGTGACAGGGCCGCGAACACTGAAGCTTTCTTT,CASSRDRAANTEAFF
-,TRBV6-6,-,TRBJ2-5,TGTGCCAGCAGCTATGTCTCTGTAGGGGAGACCCAGTACTTC,CASSYVSVGETQYF
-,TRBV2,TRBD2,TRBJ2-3,TGTGCCAGCCTTAGCGGGAGGGCCGGGGCAGATACGCAGTATTTT,CASLSGRAGADTQYF
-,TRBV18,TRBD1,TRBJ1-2,TGTGCCAGCTCACTCCGGGACAGTTCTTTCTATGGCTACACCTTC,CASSLRDSSFYGYTF
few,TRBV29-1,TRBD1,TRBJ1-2,TGCAGCACCCAGGGGGCGGAGGGGCTATCGAGCTACACCTTC,CSTQGAEGLSSYTF
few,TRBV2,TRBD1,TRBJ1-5,TGTGCCAGCAGTGAAACACAGGGGAGGAATCAGCCCCAGCATTTT,CASSETQGRNQPQHF